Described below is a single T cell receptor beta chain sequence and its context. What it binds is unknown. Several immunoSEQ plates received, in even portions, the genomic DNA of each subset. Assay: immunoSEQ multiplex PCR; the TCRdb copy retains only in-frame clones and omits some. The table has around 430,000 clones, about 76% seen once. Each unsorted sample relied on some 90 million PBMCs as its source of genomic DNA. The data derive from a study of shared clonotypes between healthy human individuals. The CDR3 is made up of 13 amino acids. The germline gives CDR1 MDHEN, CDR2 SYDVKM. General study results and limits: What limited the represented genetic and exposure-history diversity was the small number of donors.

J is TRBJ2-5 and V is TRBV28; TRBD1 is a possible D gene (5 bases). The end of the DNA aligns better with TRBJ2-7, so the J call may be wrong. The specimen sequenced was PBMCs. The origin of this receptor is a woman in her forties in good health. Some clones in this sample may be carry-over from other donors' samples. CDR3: CASSSIDSYEQYF. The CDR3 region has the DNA TGTGCCAGCAGTTCAATTGACAGCTACGAGCAGTACTTC.